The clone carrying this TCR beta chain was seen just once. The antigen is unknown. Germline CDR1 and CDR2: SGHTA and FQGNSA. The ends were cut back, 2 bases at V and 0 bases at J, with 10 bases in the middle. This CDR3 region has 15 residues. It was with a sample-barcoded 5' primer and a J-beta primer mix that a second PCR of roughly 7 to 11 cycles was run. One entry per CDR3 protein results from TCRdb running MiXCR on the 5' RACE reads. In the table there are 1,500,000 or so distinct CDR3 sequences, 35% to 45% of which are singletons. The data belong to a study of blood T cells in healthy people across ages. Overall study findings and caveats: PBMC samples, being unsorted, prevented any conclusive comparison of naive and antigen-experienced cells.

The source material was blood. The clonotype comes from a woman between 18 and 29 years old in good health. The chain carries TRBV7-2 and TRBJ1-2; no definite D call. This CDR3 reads CASSLLELTNYGYTF. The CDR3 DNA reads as TGTGCCAGCAGCTTATTGGAGCTAACTAACTATGGCTACACCTTC.